These T cell receptor beta chains were read from a single sample in a study of cytotoxic CD8 clonotypes in ibrutinib-treated CLL. Profiled with immunoSEQ multiplex PCR; TCRdb holds only in-frame clones, not every one. The sample comprises roughly 220,000 clones, 60% to 80% of which are singletons, and roughly 10% rests with the top ten. The input for sequencing was PBMCs, taken after 12 months of ibrutinib treatment. The receptors come from a human donor with chronic lymphocytic leukemia. The CDR3 runs from the conserved cysteine through the conserved F or W. Each record gives: V gene, clone size, J gene, D gene, CDR3 DNA, CDR3 protein. The D gene is left open where the match is weak. The listing skips clone size in some rows; elsewhere it reads once, few, many or a size class.

v_gene: TRBV5-8
abundance: .
j_gene: TRBJ2-7
d_gene: .
CDR3nt: TGTGCCAGCAGCTTGGTAGCAGGCCAGGGGGAGCAGTACTTC
CDR3aa: CASSLVAGQGEQYF

v_gene: TRBV10-2
abundance: .
j_gene: TRBJ1-5
d_gene: .
CDR3nt: TGCGCCAGCAGTGTCGGAGGGAGGCAGCCCCAGCATTTT
CDR3aa: CASSVGGRQPQHF

v_gene: TRBV7-9
abundance: .
j_gene: TRBJ2-2
d_gene: TRBD1
CDR3nt: TGTGCCAGCAGCTTGTTGAGGGGGCGCGGCACCGGGGAGCTGTTTTTT
CDR3aa: CASSLLRGRGTGELFF

v_gene: TRBV10-2
abundance: .
j_gene: TRBJ2-7
d_gene: .
CDR3nt: TGCGCCAGCAGTACTGGACACTCCTACGAGCAGTACTTC
CDR3aa: CASSTGHSYEQYF

v_gene: TRBV2
abundance: .
j_gene: TRBJ2-7
d_gene: TRBD1
CDR3nt: TGTGCCAGCGACTTTATCCAGGGGGCCGGTCCTCGAGAGCAGTACTTC
CDR3aa: CASDFIQGAGPREQYF

v_gene: TRBV10-3
abundance: .
j_gene: TRBJ1-2
d_gene: TRBD1
CDR3nt: TGTGCCATCAGTGACCATACGGGACAGGGGGATCGGGCGAACTATGGCTACACCTTC
CDR3aa: CAISDHTGQGDRANYGYTF

v_gene: TRBV30
abundance: .
j_gene: TRBJ1-5
d_gene: .
CDR3nt: TGTGCCTGGAGTTCCGGACAGCCCAATCAGCCCCAGCATTTT
CDR3aa: CAWSSGQPNQPQHF

v_gene: TRBV6-1
abundance: .
j_gene: TRBJ2-7
d_gene: .
CDR3nt: TGTGCCAGCAGTGAAGTCAACGGACCCTACGAGCAGTACTTC
CDR3aa: CASSEVNGPYEQYF

v_gene: TRBV5-1
abundance: .
j_gene: TRBJ1-1
d_gene: .
CDR3nt: TGCGCCAGCAGCTTGTTAGGCGGCAGGGGTACTGAAGCTTTCTTT
CDR3aa: CASSLLGGRGTEAFF

v_gene: TRBV28
abundance: few
j_gene: TRBJ2-7
d_gene: TRBD1
CDR3nt: TGTGCCAGCAGTCTGACAGGGGTCGAGCAGTACTTC
CDR3aa: CASSLTGVEQYF

v_gene: TRBV5-4
abundance: .
j_gene: TRBJ2-3
d_gene: .
CDR3nt: TGTGCCAGCAGCTTGGCGGATACGCAGTATTTT
CDR3aa: CASSLADTQYF

v_gene: TRBV5-8
abundance: few
j_gene: TRBJ1-2
d_gene: .
CDR3nt: TGTGCCAGCAGCTCAGGTCAGGGAGTACGTGGCTACACCTTC
CDR3aa: CASSSGQGVRGYTF

v_gene: TRBV5-4
abundance: .
j_gene: TRBJ2-1
d_gene: .
CDR3nt: TGTGCCAGCAGCTTGGGACGGAGCTCCTACAATGAGCAGTTCTTC
CDR3aa: CASSLGRSSYNEQFF

v_gene: TRBV25-1
abundance: few
j_gene: TRBJ1-5
d_gene: .
CDR3nt: TGTGCCAGCAGTGGTACTACAGGGAACAATCAGCCCCAGCATTTT
CDR3aa: CASSGTTGNNQPQHF

v_gene: TRBV18
abundance: .
j_gene: TRBJ2-1
d_gene: TRBD2
CDR3nt: TGTGCCAGCTCACCACGGGGACTAGCGGCCAACAATGAGCAGTTCTTC
CDR3aa: CASSPRGLAANNEQFF

v_gene: TRBV30
abundance: .
j_gene: TRBJ2-7
d_gene: TRBD2
CDR3nt: TGTGCCTGGAACAGCGGGGCGCCCGTCGATTACGAGCAGTACTTC
CDR3aa: CAWNSGAPVDYEQYF

v_gene: TRBV7-8
abundance: .
j_gene: TRBJ2-7
d_gene: TRBD1
CDR3nt: TGTGCCAGCAGCGTAAACAGGGGACCCTACGAGCAGTACTTC
CDR3aa: CASSVNRGPYEQYF

v_gene: TRBV13
abundance: few
j_gene: TRBJ2-1
d_gene: .
CDR3nt: TGTGCCAGCAGCTCTACCCTGGAAGGACAGTTCTTC
CDR3aa: CASSSTLEGQFF

v_gene: TRBV28
abundance: .
j_gene: TRBJ2-5
d_gene: .
CDR3nt: TGTGCCATCATGGGGGGGGCGGTCCGCAGTGAGACCCAGTACTTC
CDR3aa: CAIMGGAVRSETQYF

v_gene: TRBV6-5
abundance: .
j_gene: TRBJ2-1
d_gene: .
CDR3nt: TGTGCCAGCAGCCAGACTAGAGATGAGCAGTTCTTC
CDR3aa: CASSQTRDEQFF

v_gene: TRBV19
abundance: many
j_gene: TRBJ1-5
d_gene: .
CDR3nt: TGTGCCAGTGAACAGCAATATCAGCCCCAGCATTTT
CDR3aa: CASEQQYQPQHF

v_gene: TRBV10-3
abundance: .
j_gene: TRBJ2-7
d_gene: .
CDR3nt: TGTGCCATCAAGGGCCGGGACGGAGCCTACGAGCAGTACTTC
CDR3aa: CAIKGRDGAYEQYF

v_gene: TRBV10-2
abundance: .
j_gene: TRBJ1-1
d_gene: .
CDR3nt: TGCGCCAGCGGCCTCGGTGCTTCAACTGAAGCTTTCTTT
CDR3aa: CASGLGASTEAFF

v_gene: TRBV29-1
abundance: .
j_gene: TRBJ2-2
d_gene: TRBD1
CDR3nt: TGCAGCGTTGGAAGGGGGCTAACCACCGGGGAGCTGTTTTTT
CDR3aa: CSVGRGLTTGELFF

v_gene: TRBV28
abundance: .
j_gene: TRBJ2-3
d_gene: .
CDR3nt: TGTGCCAGCAGTTCCCCAGTCCTTAGGGGCACAGATACGCAGTATTTT
CDR3aa: CASSSPVLRGTDTQYF

v_gene: TRBV25-1
abundance: many
j_gene: TRBJ1-5
d_gene: .
CDR3nt: TGTGCCAGCAGTGAAAGGGAGTTGCAGCCCCAGCATTTT
CDR3aa: CASSERELQPQHF

v_gene: TRBV6-5
abundance: .
j_gene: TRBJ2-6
d_gene: .
CDR3nt: TGTGCCAGCAGTCGAATCTCTGGGGCCAACGTCCTGACTTTC
CDR3aa: CASSRISGANVLTF

v_gene: TRBV27
abundance: .
j_gene: TRBJ2-1
d_gene: TRBD2
CDR3nt: TGTGCCAGCAGTGCCTTCCTAGCGGGAAGTACGAATGAGCAGTTCTTC
CDR3aa: CASSAFLAGSTNEQFF

v_gene: TRBV6-8
abundance: .
j_gene: TRBJ1-2
d_gene: .
CDR3nt: TGTGCCAGCGATAATGGCTACACCTTC
CDR3aa: CASDNGYTF

v_gene: TRBV6-4
abundance: .
j_gene: TRBJ2-1
d_gene: .
CDR3nt: TGTGCCAGCAGTCTAGGCTTCTCGGACAATGAGCAGTTCTTC
CDR3aa: CASSLGFSDNEQFF

v_gene: TRBV5-1
abundance: .
j_gene: TRBJ1-1
d_gene: .
CDR3nt: TGCGCCAGCAGCCAATACAGGGAGGTATTTGACACTGAAGCTTTCTTT
CDR3aa: CASSQYREVFDTEAFF

v_gene: TRBV9
abundance: few
j_gene: TRBJ1-4
d_gene: .
CDR3nt: TGTGCCAGCAGCCCATCGGGTACCGAAAAACTGTTTTTT
CDR3aa: CASSPSGTEKLFF

v_gene: TRBV5-4
abundance: .
j_gene: TRBJ2-2
d_gene: TRBD2
CDR3nt: TGTGCCAGCAGCATCGCCGGGACTAGCGGGGTTAACACCGGGGAGCTGTTTTTT
CDR3aa: CASSIAGTSGVNTGELFF

v_gene: TRBV10-2
abundance: .
j_gene: TRBJ1-4
d_gene: .
CDR3nt: TGCGCCAGCAGTGACGTGCAGGGATCTAATGAAAAACTGTTTTTT
CDR3aa: CASSDVQGSNEKLFF

v_gene: TRBV9
abundance: .
j_gene: TRBJ2-1
d_gene: .
CDR3nt: TGTGCCAGCAGCGATAGGAATGAGCAGTTCTTC
CDR3aa: CASSDRNEQFF

v_gene: TRBV4-1
abundance: .
j_gene: TRBJ2-5
d_gene: TRBD2
CDR3nt: TGCGCCAGCAGCCAACCAACCGGACTAGCGCAAGAGACCCAGTACTTC
CDR3aa: CASSQPTGLAQETQYF

v_gene: TRBV11-2
abundance: .
j_gene: TRBJ2-1
d_gene: .
CDR3nt: TGTGCCAGCAGCAGAGGGGGTCCCAAAGGGGAGCAGTTCTTC
CDR3aa: CASSRGGPKGEQFF

v_gene: TRBV4-1
abundance: .
j_gene: TRBJ2-3
d_gene: TRBD1
CDR3nt: TGCGCCAGCAGTTACAGACAGGGCCCAGATACGCAGTATTTT
CDR3aa: CASSYRQGPDTQYF

v_gene: TRBV6-6
abundance: .
j_gene: TRBJ2-5
d_gene: .
CDR3nt: TGTGCCAGCAGTACGCCTCCAGTGGGGACCCAAGAGACCCAGTACTTC
CDR3aa: CASSTPPVGTQETQYF

v_gene: TRBV18
abundance: .
j_gene: TRBJ1-5
d_gene: TRBD1
CDR3nt: TGTGCCAGCTCACTACGGACAGGGGGGGTAGATAGCAATCAGCCCCAGCATTTT
CDR3aa: CASSLRTGGVDSNQPQHF

v_gene: TRBV27
abundance: .
j_gene: TRBJ1-2
d_gene: .
CDR3nt: TGTGCCAGCACCACGCCGGGACACGTCGAGGGCTACACCTTC
CDR3aa: CASTTPGHVEGYTF

v_gene: TRBV9
abundance: .
j_gene: TRBJ2-1
d_gene: TRBD2
CDR3nt: TGTGCCAGCAGCGTAGAGGGCGGGGGGCCGATCTTC
CDR3aa: CASSVEGGGPIF

v_gene: TRBV6-5
abundance: .
j_gene: TRBJ2-3
d_gene: TRBD2
CDR3nt: TGTGCCAGCAGTTATTCTAGCGGTGCAGATACGCAGTATTTT
CDR3aa: CASSYSSGADTQYF

v_gene: TRBV6-6
abundance: .
j_gene: TRBJ2-3
d_gene: .
CDR3nt: TGTGCCAGCAGTTACTCCAGGAGGAGCACAGATACGCAGTATTTT
CDR3aa: CASSYSRRSTDTQYF

v_gene: TRBV2
abundance: few
j_gene: TRBJ1-2
d_gene: .
CDR3nt: TGTGCCAGCAGTAGGGAGAACTATGGCTACACCTTC
CDR3aa: CASSRENYGYTF

v_gene: TRBV4-1
abundance: .
j_gene: TRBJ2-7
d_gene: .
CDR3nt: TGCGCCAGCAGCCAAGAATATTTGGCCGCCTACGAGCAGTACTTC
CDR3aa: CASSQEYLAAYEQYF

v_gene: TRBV29-1
abundance: .
j_gene: TRBJ1-1
d_gene: .
CDR3nt: TGCAGCGTTGAATATCCTACTGAAGCTTTCTTT
CDR3aa: CSVEYPTEAFF

v_gene: TRBV6-6
abundance: .
j_gene: TRBJ2-1
d_gene: TRBD2
CDR3nt: TGTGCCAGCAGTCCCCGGACTAGCAACAATGAGCAGTTCTTC
CDR3aa: CASSPRTSNNEQFF

v_gene: TRBV27
abundance: .
j_gene: TRBJ2-3
d_gene: TRBD2
CDR3nt: TGTGCCAGCAGTTCCCTAGCGGGGGGGACGCAGTATTTT
CDR3aa: CASSSLAGGTQYF

v_gene: TRBV27
abundance: .
j_gene: TRBJ2-2
d_gene: .
CDR3nt: TGTGCCAGCAGTTTGAGTGTGGCCGGGGAGCTGTTTTTT
CDR3aa: CASSLSVAGELFF

v_gene: TRBV15
abundance: .
j_gene: TRBJ2-2
d_gene: TRBD2
CDR3nt: TGTGCCACCAGCCCGGGGCTAGCGGGAGCCGGGGAGCTGTTTTTT
CDR3aa: CATSPGLAGAGELFF

v_gene: TRBV6-1
abundance: .
j_gene: TRBJ2-3
d_gene: .
CDR3nt: TGTGCCAGCAAGAGGTGGGCGGAAGATACGCAGTATTTT
CDR3aa: CASKRWAEDTQYF